These 30 T cell receptor beta chains came from one sample sequenced in a study of cytomegalovirus exposure and HLA in healthy donors. The PCR had 60 Vbeta and 13 Jbeta primers. Clones were read by immunoSEQ multiplex PCR, and TCRdb kept only the in-frame ones, dropping some. The data hold about 83,000 clones, with roughly 81% observed a single time. Material: PBMCs. All receptors come from a woman younger than 45 in good health and CMV-seronegative.

The table lists this clone with a count of one. This chain links TRBV2 with TRBJ2-5; D is uncertain. This CDR3 contains 14 residues. Trimming removed 10 bases at V and 2 bases at J, with 17 bases between. The germline V gene encodes CDR1 SNHLY and CDR2 FYNNEI. CDR3 in amino acids: CATHGPLGQETQYF. The CDR3 DNA reads TGTGCCACCCATGGGCCCCTGGGTCAAGAGACCCAGTACTTC. Supplemented by reference TRBV2 and TRBJ2-5, the full variable domain reads EPEVTQTPSHQVTQMGQEVILRCVPISNHLYFYWYRQILGQKVEFLVSFYNNEISEKSEIFDDQFSVERPDGSNFTLKIRSTKLEDSAMYFCATHGPLGQETQYFGPGTRLLVL.

The genes are TRBV6-5 and TRBJ2-7, with a tentative D call TRBD2 (6 bases). This CDR3 comprises 14 residues. Germline CDR1 and CDR2: MNHEY and SVGAGI. Trimming took 6 bases from V and 6 from J, leaving 18 bases between them. The CDR3 region has the DNA TGTGCCAGCAGCCGGGACTCCACCTCCCCCGAGCAGTACTTC. Translated, it gives CASSRDSTSPEQYF.

This sequence joins TRBV9 and TRBJ1-1, with D uncertain. Per germline, CDR1 SGDLS and CDR2 YYNGEE. The CDR3 contains 14 residues. Trimming removed 3 bases at V and 6 bases at J, with 15 bases between. In nucleotides, the CDR3 is TGTGCCAGCAGCGCCAGCTCTGAGGGAGCTGAAGCTTTCTTT. It specifies CASSASSEGAEAFF.

The chain recombines TRBV30 with TRBJ1-2; 8 nucleotides align to TRBD1. This CDR3 has 16 amino acids. J gave up 6 bases and V 4 bases, and 16 bases lay outside the gene matches. Germline V CDR1 and CDR2: GTSNPN, SVGIG (reference sequence). In DNA, the CDR3 is TGTGCCTGGACCACCCTCAAAAGGGGACAGGCCCATGGCTACACCTTC. This sequence encodes CAWTTLKRGQAHGYTF.

This chain joins TRBV7-9 and TRBJ1-6; 10 nucleotides line up with TRBD1. The V and J ends lost 1 base and 7 bases, in that order; junction bases with no gene match: 7. The CDR3 runs 17 residues. From germline, CDR1 is SEHNR and CDR2 FQNEAQ (reference sequence). The CDR3 DNA reads as TGTGCCAGCAGCTTAGAGTCTCCGGGACAGGGGAATTCACCCCTCCACTTT. This codes for CASSLESPGQGNSPLHF.

The chain joins TRBV7-2 to TRBJ1-5; a weak D match, TRBD1 (6 bases). V lost 0 bases and J 7 bases, leaving 16 bases between the germline ends. The CDR3 is made up of 16 amino acids. Per germline, CDR1 SGHTA and CDR2 FQGNSA. CDR3 in amino acids: CASSLAAGAGNQPQHF. CDR3 coding DNA: TGTGCCAGCAGCTTAGCAGCGGGGGCGGGAAACCAGCCCCAGCATTTT.

This rearrangement joins TRBV27 to TRBJ2-1; D may be TRBD2 (6 bases). Germline loops: CDR1 MNHEY, CDR2 SMNVEV (reference sequence). This CDR3 is built from 16 residues. The V end lost 2 bases, the J end lost 3 bases, and 14 bases lay between the germline ends. The CDR3 nucleotides read TGTGCCAGCAGTTTAGGGGTAGCGGAGCGCTACAATGAGCAGTTCTTC. This sequence encodes CASSLGVAERYNEQFF.

The V and J genes are TRBV27 and TRBJ2-1; no reliable D call. CDR1 and CDR2 (germline): MNHEY, SMNVEV (reference sequence). The CDR3 is 12 residues long. The ends were cut back, 7 bases at V and 2 bases at J, with 6 bases in the middle. CDR3 region: CASTNAYNEQFF. The CDR3 nucleotides read TGTGCCAGCACCAATGCCTACAATGAGCAGTTCTTC.

V and J are TRBV9 and TRBJ1-2, with D perhaps TRBD1 (5 bases). This CDR3 comprises 15 residues. With 5 bases removed from V and 2 bases from J, the gap between germline ends came to 16 bases. Germline assignment: CDR1 SGDLS and CDR2 YYNGEE. The CDR3: CASRGGMGENYGYTF. The CDR3 DNA follows: TGTGCCAGCAGGGGGGGTATGGGGGAAAACTATGGCTACACCTTC.

The CDR3 DNA sequence: TGCGCCAGCAGTCACGGAATCCGGGACAGGGGTGAATCATACACCTACAATGAGCAGTTCTTC. Translation: CASSHGIRDRGESYTYNEQFF. The chain has TRBV10-1 and TRBJ2-1; 10 nucleotides match TRBD1. Trimming at V came to 5 bases and at J to 2 bases, leaving 21 bases not matched to a gene. This CDR3 comprises 21 residues. Germline-derived CDR1 and CDR2 are WNHNN and SYGVQD (reference sequence).

The CDR3 bases are TGCGCCAGCAGCCCGGCCGGGACAGGGGGTTTCGAGCAGTACTTC. Protein product: CASSPAGTGGFEQYF. The J gene is TRBJ2-7, the V gene TRBV4-1; 11 nucleotides match TRBD1. Germline loops: CDR1 MGHRA, CDR2 YSYEKL. CDR3 length equals 15 residues. The trim removed 4 bases at V and 6 bases at J, leaving 8 bases unmatched.

The genes are TRBV19 and TRBJ2-3, with a weak D call TRBD2 (5 bases). This CDR3 region has 15 residues. CDR1 is LNHDA and CDR2 is SQIVND in the germline V gene (reference sequence). Deletions cut 3 bases from V and 2 bases from J, with 12 bases between. Here the CDR3 DNA reads TGTGCCAGTAGTATCGGAGCGGCGGTCACAGATACGCAGTATTTT. Amino acids: CASSIGAAVTDTQYF.

A remark on this clone: Sequence at one end of the junction differs from germline and may be a read error. The chain couples TRBV7-9 to TRBJ2-4; possibly TRBD2 for D (6 bases). The CDR3 totals 17 residues. The germline V gene has CDR1 SEHNR and CDR2 FQNEAQ (reference sequence). CDR3 amino acids: CSSSQLEGFVAKNIQYF. CDR3 bases: TGTTCCAGCAGCCAATTGGAGGGATTTGTGGCCAAAAACATTCAGTACTTC.

The genes are TRBV6-4 and TRBJ2-3; the D is unclear. Germline V CDR1 and CDR2: MRHNA, SNTAGT. V lost 4 bases, J lost 4 bases, and 9 bases lay in between. The CDR3 spans 13 residues. DNA of the CDR3: TGTGCCAGCAGTGCCAAGCCGGCAGATACGCAGTATTTT. This gives the protein CASSAKPADTQYF.

Of note for this clone: An end of the junction differs from the germline gene, which may be a read error. This sequence joins TRBV7-7 and TRBJ2-5; TRBD2 is a possible D gene (6 bases). Germline V lookup: CDR1 SSHAT, CDR2 FNYEAQ (reference sequence). This CDR3 region has 16 residues. The CDR3, as DNA: TGTGCTAGCAGCTTACGGTGGGCGGGAACGGAAGAGACCCAGTACTTC. Translated: CASSLRWAGTEETQYF.

Only a few counts were recorded for this clone. The chain joins TRBV19 to TRBJ1-2, with 7 bases lining up with TRBD1. This CDR3 has 11 amino acids. From germline, CDR1 is LNHDA and CDR2 SQIVND (reference sequence). The V and J ends lost 9 bases and 4 bases, in that order; junction bases with no gene match: 2. CDR3 in amino acids: CASGQVYGYTF. The CDR3 region has the DNA TGTGCCAGCGGACAGGTCTATGGCTACACCTTC.

The V gene is TRBV7-3, the J gene TRBJ2-3; TRBD1 matches 9 bases. From germline, CDR1 is SGHTA and CDR2 FQGTGA. CDR3 size: 15 residues. Trimming cost V 5 bases and J 2 bases; bases outside gene matches: 5. CDR3 sequence reads: CASSGGTGLTDTQYF. The DNA of the CDR3 is TGTGCCAGCAGCGGGGGGACAGGGCTCACAGATACGCAGTATTTT.

The chain carries TRBV7-9 and TRBJ2-1; 11 bases agree with TRBD2. The ends lost 1 base at V and 4 bases at J; junction bases unmatched: 6. From germline, CDR1 is SEHNR and CDR2 FQNEAQ (reference sequence). This CDR3 contains 17 residues. CDR3 sequence: CASSLVGTSGGYNEQFF. The CDR3 DNA is TGTGCCAGCAGCTTAGTGGGGACTAGCGGAGGATACAATGAGCAGTTCTTC.

The chain uses TRBV6-6 and TRBJ1-1; D is undetermined. There are 14 residues in the CDR3. The V end was cut by 2 bases, the J end by 4 bases, with 11 bases between. Germline V lookup: CDR1 MNHNY, CDR2 SVGAGI (reference sequence). CDR3 amino acids: CASSYRVEGTEAFF. The CDR3 DNA follows: TGTGCCAGCAGTTACAGGGTGGAGGGCACTGAAGCTTTCTTT.

This clone has only a few counts. The chain has TRBV5-4 and TRBJ1-1; a possible D gene is TRBD1 (6 bases). From germline, CDR1 is SGHNT and CDR2 YYREEE (reference sequence). V lost 0 bases, J lost 8 bases, and 11 bases lay in between. CDR3 length equals 13 residues. The CDR3 DNA reads as TGTGCCAGCAGCTTGGATAGGGGACAAGAAGCTTTCTTT. Protein: CASSLDRGQEAFF. The complete variable domain, with remaining parts taken from reference TRBV5-4 and TRBJ1-1, reads ETGVTQSPTHLIKTRGQQVTLRCSSQSGHNTVSWYQQALGQGPQFIFQYYREEENGRGNFPPRFSGLQFPNYSSELNVNALELDDSALYLCASSLDRGQEAFFGQGTRLTVV.

This clone was seen a single time. CDR3 in DNA: TGTGCCAGTAGTATACCGCCGGGGTCGAGCTCCTACAATGAGCAGTTCTTC. Translation gives CASSIPPGSSSYNEQFF. The chain joins TRBV19 to TRBJ2-1; D perhaps matches TRBD2 (5 bases). The CDR3 loop spans 17 amino acids. Germline CDR1 is LNHDA and CDR2 is SQIVND (reference sequence). Trimming stripped 2 bases from V and 0 bases from J, with 14 bases between.

Only a few counts were recorded for this clone. The chain combines TRBV5-6 with TRBJ1-1; D unresolved. The length of the CDR3 is 14 residues. CDR1 and CDR2 (germline): SGHDT, YYEEEE. Trimming shortened V by 3 bases and J by 1 base, and 10 bases separated the two germline ends. The CDR3 loop is CASSWIEGNTEAFF. CDR3 coding DNA: TGTGCCAGCAGCTGGATCGAGGGGAACACTGAAGCTTTCTTT.

The chain uses TRBV5-6 and TRBJ2-1, with a weak D call TRBD1 (5 bases). The CDR3 contains 13 residues. Deletions cut 3 bases from V and 8 bases from J, with 12 bases between. The germline CDR1 and CDR2 sequences are SGHDT and YYEEEE. CDR3 sequence (DNA): TGTGCCAGCAGCTCCCGGTCAGGGTATGAGCAGTTCTTC. Translated, it gives CASSSRSGYEQFF.

The chain links TRBV10-3 to TRBJ2-7; 7 bases align to TRBD2. V shed 7 bases, J shed 3 bases, and the junction held 3 bases outside the gene matches. The CDR3 length is 12 residues. Germline CDR1 is ENHRY and CDR2 is SYGVKD. The DNA of the CDR3 is TGTGCCATCATGAGGGAGGGCTACGAGCAGTACTTC. It encodes CAIMREGYEQYF.

The chain is built from TRBV7-2 and TRBJ2-1; D possibly corresponds to TRBD1 (5 bases). Germline V gene lookup returns CDR1 SGHTA and CDR2 FQGNSA. V was cut by 3 bases and J by 3 bases, with 9 bases left in between. The CDR3 is 14 residues long. CDR3 nucleotide sequence: TGTGCCAGCAGCTTTGGACAAGTCTACAATGAGCAGTTCTTC. It specifies CASSFGQVYNEQFF.

The chain employs TRBV18 and TRBJ1-1, with TRBD1 matching 7 bases. Unmatched junction bases numbered 6, after V lost 2 bases and J lost 0 bases. The CDR3 is 16 amino acids. Germline V gene data show CDR1 as KGHSH and CDR2 as LQKENI. CDR3 sequence: CASSPGNRGVNTEAFF. CDR3 nucleotide sequence: TGTGCCAGCTCACCAGGTAACAGGGGCGTGAACACTGAAGCTTTCTTT.

With regard to this clone: The sample has other DNA sequences that encode this CDR3 too. This rearrangement joins TRBV5-1 to TRBJ2-3; D may be TRBD1 (6 bases). This CDR3 spans 15 amino acids. Germline V CDR1 and CDR2: SGHRS, YFSETQ. V was clipped by 2 bases and J by 1 base, with 11 bases between them. The CDR3 loop is CASSFTGHRTDTQYF. CDR3 nucleotide sequence: TGCGCCAGCAGCTTCACGGGACACCGCACAGATACGCAGTATTTT.

The rearrangement joins TRBV28 to TRBJ1-5; the D gene is possibly TRBD1 (5 bases). The germline V gene has CDR1 MDHEN and CDR2 SYDVKM. The CDR3 runs to 16 residues. The V and J ends lost 8 bases and 2 bases respectively, with 19 bases between them. The CDR3 reads CASGIARGGRNQPQHF. The CDR3 DNA reads TGTGCCAGCGGCATCGCAAGGGGTGGGCGCAATCAGCCCCAGCATTTT.

The chain is built from TRBV28 and TRBJ2-7, with TRBD1 as a possible D gene (5 bases). The V and J ends lost 2 bases and 5 bases respectively, with 13 bases between them. Per the germline V gene, CDR1 is MDHEN and CDR2 is SYDVKM. CDR3 size: 14 residues. The CDR3 region has the DNA TGTGCCAGCAGTTTAGCTCGCGTAGGGGACGAGCAGTACTTC. Translated, it gives CASSLARVGDEQYF.

CDR3 nucleotides: TGTGCCAGCAGCAAACCTTCCGGGACAGGGTTCACGGGCAATCAGCCCCAGCATTTT. Translating gives CASSKPSGTGFTGNQPQHF. The gene calls are TRBV21-1 and TRBJ1-5; TRBD1 is the table's D call and was not checked against the DNA. TRBV21-1 counts as a pseudogene. The CDR3 totals 19 residues.